This TCR beta chain was found in a study of response to subunit inactivated influenza vaccine. MiXCR was run by TCRdb on the RT-PCR reads, yielding one entry per CDR3 protein. The repertoire includes 550,000 to 600,000 distinct CDR3 sequences, over 9.5% of them detected once, and roughly 10% sits in the top ten. The CDR3 consists of 14 residues. V was cut by 4 bases and J by 0 bases, with 10 bases left in between. The V gene's germline CDR1 is SQVTM and CDR2 ANQGSEA. This clonotype was counted at least ten times. The antigen is undetermined. Overall study findings and caveats: Researchers suggested that each seasonal influenza vaccination recruits few new T cells.

Sequences were derived from PBMCs from blood, sampled on the day of vaccination. The rearrangement joins TRBV29-1 to TRBJ1-5; D is unresolved. This clonotype originated in a man over 45 who received an inactivated influenza vaccine. For the CDR3, the DNA is TGCAGCGTTGCCGCCCTCGATAGCAATCAGCCCCAGCATTTT. Translation: CSVAALDSNQPQHF.